One sample yielded the 16 T cell receptor beta chains listed below, sequenced in a study of T cell clonotyping in hematopoietic cell transplantation. The data were produced by immunoSEQ multiplex PCR, yet TCRdb's version contains in-frame clones alone and is incomplete. The sample carries under 5,000 clones, about nine tenths recorded once. The sequencing sample was made of peripheral blood mononuclear cells. The origin of the receptors is a man aged 40-50 years in good health. Some clones in this sample may be carry-over from other donors' samples.

The chain has TRBV11-3 and TRBJ1-1, with D possibly matching TRBD1 (6 bases). Trimming cost V 2 bases and J 6 bases, with 13 bases left between them. This CDR3 spans 14 amino acids. Germline V gene data show CDR1 as SGHNT and CDR2 as YENEEA. The CDR3 loop is CASSLLTGHPEAFF. For the CDR3, the DNA is TGTGCCAGCAGCTTACTCACAGGGCACCCTGAAGCTTTCTTT. Full variable domain (rest looked up from reference TRBV11-3 and TRBJ1-1): EAGVVQSPRYKIIEKKQPVAFWCNPISGHNTLYWYLQNLGQGPELLIRYENEEAVDDSQLPKDRFSAERLKGVDSTLKIQPAELGDSAVYLCASSLLTGHPEAFFGQGTRLTVV.

The CDR3 region is CASTLLAAGTDTQYF. The CDR3 DNA sequence: TGTGCCAGCACCCTACTAGCGGCGGGGACAGATACGCAGTATTTT. This chain uses TRBV6-1 with TRBJ2-3; TRBD2 matches 8 bases. Germline values: CDR1 MNHNS, CDR2 SASEGT. The CDR3 runs to 15 residues. The V segment lost 7 bases and the J segment 3 bases; nucleotides outside the gene matches: 9.

V gene TRBV5-5 combines with J gene TRBJ2-7; weak D call: TRBD1 (6 bases). V gave up 3 bases and J gave up 3 bases, with 25 bases separating them. The germline V gene encodes CDR1 SGHKS and CDR2 YYEKEE (reference sequence). There are 18 residues in the CDR3. The CDR3 here is CASSYKGNRDTTRYEQYF. The DNA of the CDR3 is TGTGCCAGCAGCTATAAGGGGAACCGGGACACGACTCGCTACGAGCAGTACTTC.

CDR3 region: CASSIRDGVNEKLFF. The CDR3 DNA reads as TGTGCCAGCAGCATACGGGACGGGGTTAATGAAAAACTGTTTTTT. The chain joins TRBV11-2 to TRBJ1-4; weak D call: TRBD1 (5 bases). The CDR3 runs to 15 residues. In germline, CDR1 is SGHAT, CDR2 FQNNGV. Trimming took off 5 bases at V and 4 bases at J, with 14 bases between the two ends.

The rearrangement uses TRBV5-1 and TRBJ2-5; D is ambiguous. The V gene's germline CDR1 is SGHRS and CDR2 YFSETQ. Trimming removed 0 bases at V and 5 bases at J, with 8 bases between. The CDR3 consists of 13 residues. The CDR3 spells CASSLGVGETQYF. The CDR3 region has the DNA TGCGCCAGCAGCTTGGGAGTAGGCGAGACCCAGTACTTC. Based on the CDR3 plus reference TRBV5-1 and TRBJ2-5, the full variable domain is KAGVTQTPRYLIKTRGQQVTLSCSPISGHRSVSWYQQTPGQGLQFLFEYFSETQRNKGNFPGRFSGRQFSNSRSEMNVSTLELGDSALYLCASSLGVGETQYFGPGTRLLVL.

CDR3 in DNA: TGTGCCGGATCGACAGGGACCTACGAGCAGTACTTC. Residues: CAGSTGTYEQYF. The rearrangement joins TRBV6-1 to TRBJ2-7; 7 positions agree with TRBD1. The CDR3 contains 12 residues. The V and J ends lost 11 bases and 2 bases, in that order; junction bases with no gene match: 6. Germline CDR1 and CDR2: MNHNS and SASEGT.

The chain uses TRBV5-8 and TRBJ2-7; no definite D call. The V gene's germline CDR1 is SGHTS and CDR2 YDEGEE. The CDR3 runs to 13 residues. V gave up 0 bases and J gave up 2 bases, with 6 bases separating them. For the CDR3, the DNA is TGTGCCAGCAGCTTGGACAGACCCTACGAGCAGTACTTC. This translates into CASSLDRPYEQYF.

The chain employs TRBV5-1 and TRBJ2-6; unclear D gene. The ends were cut back, 0 bases at V and 0 bases at J, with 4 bases in the middle. The germline V gene encodes CDR1 SGHRS and CDR2 YFSETQ. The CDR3 contains 15 residues. CDR3 loop: CASSLGNSGANVLTF. For the CDR3, the DNA is TGCGCCAGCAGCTTGGGGAACTCTGGGGCCAACGTCCTGACTTTC.

The chain links TRBV6-1 to TRBJ1-1, with 8 positions matching TRBD1. Losses at the gene ends were 6 bases for V and 4 bases for J; bases not matched to a gene: 13. This CDR3 contains 16 residues. Germline V lookup: CDR1 MNHNS, CDR2 SASEGT. This CDR3 reads CASSERGDRPLTEAFF. CDR3 DNA: TGTGCCAGCAGCGAAAGAGGGGACAGGCCCCTCACTGAAGCTTTCTTT.

This clone was recorded once. V usage is TRBV11-3 and J usage is TRBJ1-1; D ambiguous. Trimming cost V 2 bases and J 0 bases, with 4 bases left between them. This CDR3 has 13 amino acids. Germline loops: CDR1 SGHNT, CDR2 YENEEA. CDR3 coding DNA: TGTGCCAGCAGCTTAACAGTGAACACTGAAGCTTTCTTT. Its protein is CASSLTVNTEAFF.

The chain employs TRBV5-6 and TRBJ2-7; the D is unclear. The CDR3 covers 17 residues. V was shortened by 1 base and J by 2 bases, with 19 bases between the two germline ends. Germline V CDR1 and CDR2: SGHDT, YYEEEE. The CDR3 reads CASSLWAGRSLPYEQYF. CDR3 DNA sequence: TGTGCCAGCAGCTTGTGGGCCGGAAGAAGTTTACCCTACGAGCAGTACTTC.

V usage is TRBV12-5 and J usage is TRBJ1-5; D is unclear. This CDR3 has 13 residues. Between the trimmed V and J ends, which lost 5 bases and 5 bases, there was a span of 10 bases. Germline V gives CDR1 LGHNT, CDR2 FRNRAP. The CDR3 nucleotides read TGTGCTAGTGGTCCGGCGGACGATCAGCCCCAGCATTTT. It yields the protein CASGPADDQPQHF.

The chain recombines TRBV7-3 with TRBJ2-3, with 7 positions matching TRBD2. CDR3 length: 15 residues. Trimming removed 5 bases from V and 2 bases from J; junction bases left unmatched: 7. CDR1 and CDR2 from the germline V gene are SGHTA and FQGTGA. CDR3 amino acids: CASSPGGGPTDTQYF. The CDR3 coding sequence is TGTGCCAGCAGCCCTGGCGGGGGACCCACAGATACGCAGTATTTT.

This chain joins TRBV7-2 and TRBJ1-1; D possibly corresponds to TRBD1 (5 bases). The CDR3 runs 14 residues. V lost 5 bases to trimming and J lost 10 bases, with 20 bases between them. Germline V CDR1 and CDR2: SGHTA, FQGNSA. The CDR3 DNA is TGTGCCAGCAGCCCGCAATCCGGGACCGTCGGAGCTTTCTTT. Translating it yields CASSPQSGTVGAFF.

V is TRBV6-1 and J is TRBJ2-1, with D perhaps matching TRBD2 (6 bases). With 4 bases removed from V and 12 bases from J, the gap between germline ends came to 13 bases. This CDR3 has 12 amino acids. Germline V gives CDR1 MNHNS, CDR2 SASEGT. The CDR3 DNA reads as TGTGCCAGCAGTGCAAGACCCGGGGGGCAGTTCTTC. This codes for CASSARPGGQFF.

V gene TRBV9 combines with J gene TRBJ1-1, with 8 bases that match TRBD1. CDR1 is SGDLS, CDR2 YYNGEE, per germline. The junction had 13 bases not matched to a gene; V was cut back by 4 bases and J by 5 bases. The length of the CDR3 is 16 residues. Here the CDR3 DNA reads TGTGCCAGCAGCCCCGGACAGGGCCCCCGTTGGACTGAAGCTTTCTTT. This gives the protein CASSPGQGPRWTEAFF.